The sequence of this TCR beta chain was determined in a study of human T cells and chemical hapten exposure. The overall study: Patch tests applied 0.01% DPC to the upper back and were scored after 6 days. Per-sample variation in TCR yield stemmed mainly from small pooled library volume differences.

This clonotype was seen at least ten times. The time point is: patch test 3, about 24 weeks after DPC sensitization. Treatment noted: therapeutic diphenylcyclopropenone sensitization with weekly scalp DPC. V lost 3 bases to trimming and J lost 6 bases; unmatched junction nucleotides: 4. The CDR3 extends over 14 amino acids. Per germline, CDR1 LGHDT and CDR2 YNNKEL (reference sequence). MiXCR, run by TCRdb on the RACE reads, gives a single entry per CDR3 protein. The table lists about 58,000 distinct CDR3 sequences, around 12% of them singletons. V usage is TRBV3-1 and J usage is TRBJ1-5, with 8 bases fitting TRBD1. The source material was whole blood, sampled in connection with sensitization to the hapten diphenylcyclopropenone (DPC). The source is a man aged 25-40 years with alopecia areata. Some clones in this sample may be carry-over from other donors' samples. Written as DNA, the CDR3 is TGTGCCAGCAGCCAGGACAGGGAGGGTCAGCCCCAGCATTTT. It encodes CASSQDREGQPQHF.